The rows below give T cell receptor beta chains drawn from one sample of a study of blood T cell repertoires in COVID-19. Sequencing used immunoSEQ multiplex PCR; TCRdb keeps in-frame clones, though not all of them. The sample has approximately 240,000 clones, about 90% seen once; the top ten hold 1.5% to 2%. Sequenced sample: PBMCs or T cells enriched from blood (not recorded which). The receptor set was obtained from a woman younger than 35 who had recovered from COVID-19. Each CDR3 is given with its conserved first and last residue. A D gene is named only where the DNA matches it firmly. Part of the rows lack a size; the others show once, few, many or a class for expanded clones.

v_gene	d_gene	j_gene	abundance	CDR3aa	CDR3nt
TRBV5-1	TRBD2	TRBJ2-1	-	CASSSIAGGDNEQFF	TGCGCCAGCAGCTCAATAGCGGGAGGGGACAATGAGCAGTTCTTC
TRBV18	-	TRBJ1-5	-	CASSPSSNQPQHF	TGTGCCAGCTCACCGTCTTCGAATCAGCCCCAGCATTTT
TRBV10-2	TRBD1	TRBJ1-2	few	CASGRDRAVSGYTF	TGCGCCAGCGGCCGGGACAGGGCAGTTTCCGGCTACACCTTC
TRBV9	-	TRBJ2-1	-	CASSERDWTYNEQFF	TGTGCCAGCAGCGAAAGGGACTGGACCTACAATGAGCAGTTCTTC
TRBV15	-	TRBJ1-1	-	CATRNWGMNTEAFF	TGTGCCACCAGGAATTGGGGCATGAACACTGAAGCTTTCTTT
TRBV7-8	-	TRBJ1-2	-	CASSFGQAAGYTF	TGTGCCAGCAGCTTCGGTCAGGCCGCAGGCTACACCTTC
TRBV29-1	TRBD1	TRBJ2-7	-	CSVLDRGASYEQYF	TGCAGCGTCCTGGACAGGGGAGCCTCCTACGAGCAGTACTTC
TRBV5-1	TRBD2	TRBJ2-6	-	CASSSEREEANVLTF	TGCGCCAGCAGCTCGGAGCGGGAGGAGGCCAACGTCCTGACTTTC
TRBV7-9	-	TRBJ1-2	-	CASSLGNRDLIYGYTF	TGTGCCAGCAGCTTAGGAAACAGGGACCTCATCTATGGCTACACCTTC
TRBV5-1	-	TRBJ2-3	-	CASSLVGAPLRDTQYF	TGCGCCAGCAGCTTGGTGGGGGCGCCGCTAAGAGATACGCAGTATTTT
TRBV5-6	-	TRBJ1-2	-	CASSLLRQDYGYTF	TGTGCCAGCAGCTTGCTTAGACAGGACTATGGCTACACCTTC
TRBV3-1/TRBV3-2	TRBD2	TRBJ2-3	-	CASSLSGGVGTDTQYF	TGTGCCAGCAGCCTTAGCGGGGGGGTGGGCACAGATACGCAGTATTTT
TRBV9	TRBD1	TRBJ2-1	-	CASSVGQGAYNEQFF	TGTGCCAGCAGCGTGGGACAGGGGGCCTACAATGAGCAGTTCTTC
TRBV28	-	TRBJ1-5	-	CASSPPLFSNQPQHF	TGTGCCAGCAGCCCTCCCCTCTTTAGCAATCAGCCCCAGCATTTT
TRBV19	TRBD1	TRBJ2-3	-	CASSIAPGQGGDTQYF	TGTGCCAGTAGTATAGCGCCGGGACAGGGAGGCGATACGCAGTATTTT
TRBV2	TRBD1	TRBJ2-1	-	CASWTGRSYNEQFF	TGTGCCAGCTGGACAGGCCGCTCCTACAATGAGCAGTTCTTC
TRBV5-1	-	TRBJ2-3	-	CASSQSSDTQYF	TGCGCCAGCAGCCAGTCCTCAGATACGCAGTATTTT
TRBV12-3/TRBV12-4	TRBD1	TRBJ1-2	-	CASSVNHRDRGSF	TGTGCCAGCAGCGTGAACCACCGGGACAGGGGTTCGTTC
TRBV7-8	-	TRBJ2-1	-	CASTPWGDDSYNEQFF	TGTGCCAGCACCCCCTGGGGGGACGACTCCTACAATGAGCAGTTCTTC
TRBV6-5	-	TRBJ2-3	-	CASRTSTDTQYF	TGTGCCAGCAGGACTAGCACAGATACGCAGTATTTT
TRBV5-1	-	TRBJ2-1	-	CASSLGFNNEQFF	TGCGCCAGCAGCCTCGGGTTTAACAATGAGCAGTTCTTC
TRBV28	TRBD1	TRBJ2-5	-	CASSAGTGAVETQYF	TGTGCCAGCAGTGCCGGGACAGGGGCTGTGGAGACCCAGTACTTC
TRBV19	TRBD1	TRBJ2-2	-	CASSVLGQVANTGELFF	TGTGCCAGTAGTGTCCTGGGACAGGTAGCGAACACCGGGGAGCTGTTTTTT
TRBV28	TRBD1	TRBJ1-5	-	CASSSPPDRPNQPQHF	TGTGCCAGCAGTTCCCCACCGGACAGGCCTAATCAGCCCCAGCATTTT
TRBV5-8	-	TRBJ1-1	-	CASSLVLGLGTEAFF	TGTGCCAGCAGCTTGGTGTTGGGGCTTGGGACTGAAGCTTTCTTT
TRBV7-2	TRBD2	TRBJ2-7	-	CASSRLAASYEQYF	TGTGCCAGCAGCAGACTAGCGGCGTCCTACGAGCAGTACTTC
TRBV28	-	TRBJ2-1	-	CASSLAREGEQFF	TGTGCCAGCAGTTTAGCGCGGGAAGGTGAGCAGTTCTTC
TRBV9	-	TRBJ1-4	few	CASSVDSTNEKLFF	TGTGCCAGCAGCGTGGACAGCACTAATGAAAAACTGTTTTTT
TRBV4-2	TRBD1	TRBJ2-7	-	CASSQGQGASYEQYF	TGTGCCAGCAGCCAAGGACAGGGGGCCTCCTACGAGCAGTACTTC
TRBV7-9	-	TRBJ2-3	-	CASSLGTYTDTQYF	TGTGCCAGCAGCCTCGGGACTTACACAGATACGCAGTATTTT
TRBV28	TRBD1	TRBJ2-4	-	CASSLAGQVKNIQYF	TGTGCCAGCAGTTTAGCGGGACAGGTAAAAAACATTCAGTACTTC
TRBV5-1	TRBD1	TRBJ1-1	-	CASSPGQGRTEAFF	TGCGCCAGCAGCCCCGGACAGGGGCGCACTGAAGCTTTCTTT
TRBV5-1	-	TRBJ1-4	-	CASSLELPSAGEKLFF	TGCGCCAGCAGCTTGGAACTGCCAAGCGCGGGTGAAAAACTGTTTTTT
TRBV9	-	TRBJ1-2	-	CASSVQEDFYYGYTF	TGTGCCAGCAGCGTCCAGGAGGATTTCTACTATGGCTACACCTTC
TRBV20-1	TRBD1	TRBJ1-5	-	CSASPGDRDSQPQHF	TGCAGTGCTAGTCCGGGCGACAGGGACAGTCAGCCCCAGCATTTT
TRBV19	-	TRBJ1-4	-	CASSISPGTNEKLFF	TGTGCCAGTAGTATCTCCCCGGGGACTAATGAAAAACTGTTTTTT
TRBV9	-	TRBJ1-2	few	CASSVARAGLGYTF	TGTGCCAGCAGCGTAGCTCGGGCAGGGCTGGGCTACACCTTC
TRBV3-1/TRBV3-2	-	TRBJ2-4	-	CASSQEGATQAKNIQYF	TGTGCCAGCAGCCAAGAGGGGGCAACTCAAGCCAAAAACATTCAGTACTTC
TRBV7-2	-	TRBJ1-4	-	CASSSRSNEKLFF	TGTGCCAGCAGCTCTCGGAGTAATGAAAAACTGTTTTTT
TRBV18	-	TRBJ1-3	-	CASSPRLSSGNTIYF	TGTGCCAGCTCACCGAGACTGTCCTCTGGAAACACCATATATTTT
TRBV28	-	TRBJ1-2	few	CASSFTGGYGYTF	TGTGCCAGCAGTTTCACCGGGGGCTATGGCTACACCTTC
TRBV5-6	-	TRBJ1-2	-	CASSLGRSEVYGYTF	TGTGCCAGCAGCTTGGGCAGGTCCGAAGTCTATGGCTACACCTTC
TRBV4-1	TRBD2	TRBJ2-5	-	CASSSQLATQETQYF	TGCGCCAGCAGTTCACAACTAGCGACCCAAGAGACCCAGTACTTC
TRBV15	-	TRBJ1-3	-	CATSRGGLSGNTIYF	TGTGCCACCAGCAGAGGGGGACTCTCTGGAAACACCATATATTTT
TRBV5-1	TRBD2	TRBJ2-2	-	CASSLEVFTSGRENTGELFF	TGCGCCAGCAGCTTGGAGGTCTTCACTAGCGGGAGAGAGAACACCGGGGAGCTGTTTTTT
TRBV12-3/TRBV12-4	-	TRBJ1-3	-	CASSLGQGNTIYF	TGTGCCAGCAGTTTAGGACAGGGAAACACCATATATTTT
TRBV3-1/TRBV3-2	TRBD1	TRBJ1-2	-	CASSRGTGSFDGNYGYTF	TGTGCCAGCAGCAGAGGGACAGGGAGTTTTGACGGAAACTATGGCTACACCTTC
TRBV11-3	-	TRBJ1-2	-	CASSPGHNYGYTF	TGTGCCAGCAGCCCCGGACATAACTATGGCTACACCTTC
TRBV2	TRBD2	TRBJ2-7	-	CASRTGGIPYEQYF	TGTGCCAGCAGGACGGGAGGGATCCCCTACGAGCAGTACTTC
TRBV4-3	-	TRBJ1-2	-	CASSQVDSPYGYTF	TGCGCCAGCAGCCAAGTGGACAGCCCCTATGGCTACACCTTC
TRBV5-8	-	TRBJ1-2	-	CASRTQGLRGYTF	TGTGCCAGCAGAACACAGGGTCTGAGAGGCTACACCTTC
TRBV7-2	TRBD2	TRBJ2-5	-	CASSLAAGGRETQYF	TGTGCCAGCAGCTTAGCAGCGGGGGGGCGGGAGACCCAGTACTTC
TRBV2	-	TRBJ1-2	-	CAIRPGSYGYTF	TGTGCCATACGGCCGGGGAGCTATGGCTACACCTTC
TRBV11-2	TRBD1	TRBJ1-3	-	CASSLVPGTGAGNTIYF	TGTGCCAGCAGCTTAGTCCCCGGGACAGGGGCTGGAAACACCATATATTTT